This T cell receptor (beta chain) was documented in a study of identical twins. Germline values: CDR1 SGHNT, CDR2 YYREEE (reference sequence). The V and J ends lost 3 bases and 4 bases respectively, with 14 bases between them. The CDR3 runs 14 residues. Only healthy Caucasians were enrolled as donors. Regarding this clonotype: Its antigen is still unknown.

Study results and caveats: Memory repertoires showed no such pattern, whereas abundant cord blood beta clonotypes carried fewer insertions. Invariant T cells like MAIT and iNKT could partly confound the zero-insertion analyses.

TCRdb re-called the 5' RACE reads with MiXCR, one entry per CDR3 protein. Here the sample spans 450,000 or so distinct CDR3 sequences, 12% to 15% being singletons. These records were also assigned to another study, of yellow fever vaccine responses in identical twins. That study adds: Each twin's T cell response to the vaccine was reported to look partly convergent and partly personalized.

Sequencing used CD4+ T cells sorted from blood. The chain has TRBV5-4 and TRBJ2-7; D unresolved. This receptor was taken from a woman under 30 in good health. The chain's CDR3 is CASSSTVGPYEQYF. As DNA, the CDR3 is TGTGCCAGCAGCTCCACCGTCGGACCTTACGAGCAGTACTTC.